The 17 T cell receptor beta chains given below trace back to one sample, sequenced in a study of cytomegalovirus exposure and HLA in healthy donors. The PCR was carried out with 60 Vbeta primers and 13 Jbeta primers. Generated by immunoSEQ multiplex PCR, the TCRdb table keeps only in-frame clones and is missing some. The sample lists about 150,000 clones, roughly 81% occurring once. The sequencing sample was made of PBMCs. The receptors were gathered from a young man in good health and CMV-seropositive.

The chain has TRBV13 and TRBJ2-5; D might be TRBD1 (6 bases). The CDR3 is made up of 15 amino acids. The germline V gene encodes CDR1 PRHDT and CDR2 FYEKMQ (reference sequence). The V gene lost 5 bases and the J gene lost 3 bases, with 16 bases spanning the gap. CDR3 amino acids: CASSAPGPGEETQYF. The CDR3 region has the DNA TGTGCCAGCAGCGCCCCCGGGCCAGGGGAAGAGACCCAGTACTTC.

The chain carries TRBV28 and TRBJ1-2; 8 bases line up with TRBD1. Germline CDR1 MDHEN, CDR2 SYDVKM. The trim removed 4 bases at V and 7 bases at J, leaving 11 bases unmatched. The CDR3 runs 15 residues. CDR3 coding DNA: TGTGCCAGCAGTTCCCCGGGGCAGGGGGCGGTTGGCTACACCTTC. The encoded protein is CASSSPGQGAVGYTF.

This clone was detected only a few times. CDR3 region: CASSQDRDYGYTF. For the CDR3, the DNA is TGCGCCAGCAGCCAAGACAGGGACTATGGCTACACCTTC. The gene calls are TRBV4-3 and TRBJ1-2; D is possibly TRBD1 (5 bases). This CDR3 is 13 amino acids long. Trimming cost V 0 bases and J 3 bases, with 5 bases left between them. Per the germline V gene, CDR1 is LGHNA and CDR2 is YSLEER.

V usage is TRBV7-8 and J usage is TRBJ2-1; TRBD2 matches 16 bases. The CDR3 length is 17 residues. J was trimmed by 4 bases and V by 4 bases; bases with no gene match: 4. Germline V lookup: CDR1 SGHVS, CDR2 FQNEAQ. The CDR3 is CASSSGTSGRVYNEQFF. CDR3 DNA sequence: TGTGCCAGCAGCTCCGGGACTAGCGGGAGGGTATACAATGAGCAGTTCTTC.

The J gene is TRBJ1-5, the V gene TRBV10-3; D is unresolved. The CDR3 runs 14 residues. Germline-derived CDR1 and CDR2 are ENHRY and SYGVKD. Trimming removed 2 bases from V and 7 bases from J, with 12 bases in between. The CDR3 DNA sequence: TGTGCCATCAGTGAGGGCGGGGTAGGCCAGCCCCAGCATTTT. This sequence encodes CAISEGGVGQPQHF.

The CDR3: CASSWTGTGELFF. The CDR3 DNA sequence: TGTGCCAGCAGCTGGACAGGGACCGGGGAGCTGTTTTTT. The rearrangement links TRBV5-5 to TRBJ2-2; TRBD1 aligns across 8 bases. Germline V CDR1 and CDR2: SGHKS, YYEKEE (reference sequence). With 3 bases clipped from V and 5 bases from J, the junction kept 0 bases outside the gene matches. The CDR3 is 13 residues long.

The chain employs TRBV5-6 and TRBJ2-1, with TRBD2 matching over 7 bases. CDR3 length: 18 residues. The trim removed 1 base at V and 1 base at J, leaving 11 bases unmatched. From germline, CDR1 is SGHDT and CDR2 YYEEEE. The DNA of the CDR3 is TGTGCCAGCAGCTTGTATGGGTGGGAGGGCCTATCCTACAATGAGCAGTTCTTC. The encoded protein is CASSLYGWEGLSYNEQFF.

This clone was detected only a few times. The chain joins TRBV6-5 to TRBJ2-7; the D gene is possibly TRBD1 (5 bases). Trimming took off 5 bases at V and 6 bases at J, with 14 bases between the two ends. There are 13 residues in the CDR3. Germline CDR1 reads MNHEY; CDR2 reads SVGAGI. The CDR3 DNA is TGTGCCAGCAGTGAAGTCGTAGGGGTCGAGCAGTACTTC. This gives the protein CASSEVVGVEQYF.

For the CDR3, the DNA is TGCAGCGTTGAAGGGACCGGGAGGACAGATACGCAGTATTTT. This gives the protein CSVEGTGRTDTQYF. The chain joins TRBV29-1 to TRBJ2-3; TRBD2 matches 7 bases. Germline CDR1 SQVTM, CDR2 ANQGSEA. CDR3 length: 14 residues. V trimming: 1 base; J trimming: 3 bases; junction bases outside the gene matches: 4.

A remark on this clone: The same CDR3 can be traced to other DNA sequences in this sample. This chain joins TRBV9 and TRBJ2-1; D possibly corresponds to TRBD2 (5 bases). This CDR3 has 15 amino acids. With 0 bases removed from V and 4 bases from J, the gap between germline ends came to 11 bases. Germline V gene sequence: CDR1 SGDLS, CDR2 YYNGEE. The DNA for the CDR3 is TGTGCCAGCAGCGTAGACAGCGGACGTTACAATGAGCAGTTCTTC. This codes for CASSVDSGRYNEQFF.

The chain has TRBV19 and TRBJ2-5; 8 bases line up with TRBD1. Unmatched junction bases numbered 1, after V lost 0 bases and J lost 4 bases. This CDR3 has 14 residues. Germline-derived CDR1 and CDR2 are LNHDA and SQIVND (reference sequence). This chain's CDR3 is CASSIEGQGETQYF. CDR3 DNA: TGTGCCAGTAGTATAGAAGGACAGGGAGAGACCCAGTACTTC.

The V call is TRBV6-1, the J call TRBJ1-5; D unresolved. Trimming took 8 bases from V and 7 from J, leaving 12 bases between them. CDR1 is MNHNS, CDR2 SASEGT, per germline. The CDR3 has 12 residues. The CDR3 loop is CASGEDQQPQHF. CDR3 sequence (DNA): TGTGCCAGCGGAGAGGATCAACAGCCCCAGCATTTT.

The table lists this clone with a count of one. This sequence joins TRBV5-4 and TRBJ2-2; 8 nucleotides agree with TRBD1. Germline assignment: CDR1 SGHNT and CDR2 YYREEE (reference sequence). V lost 4 bases and J lost 7; bases outside the gene matches: 12. CDR3 length: 16 residues. In DNA form, the CDR3 reads TGTGCCAGCAGCCACCGGGACAGGATGTTGAACGGGGAGCTGTTTTTT. Protein sequence: CASSHRDRMLNGELFF.

CDR3 bases: TGTGCCAGCAGCTTCGGGGAGTCCTCTGGAAACACCATATATTTT. Residues: CASSFGESSGNTIYF. V and J are TRBV11-3 and TRBJ1-3, with D unclear. V shed 3 bases and J shed 0 bases, with 9 bases lying between them. This CDR3 contains 15 residues. CDR1 is SGHNT and CDR2 is YENEEA in the germline V gene.

This clone showed up just a few times. The CDR3 reads CAWSAGLLQETQYF. The CDR3 DNA is TGTGCCTGGAGTGCCGGACTTCTCCAAGAGACCCAGTACTTC. The V call is TRBV30, the J call TRBJ2-5; the D gene is possibly TRBD2 (5 bases). The CDR3 length is 14 residues. Looked up from germline, CDR1 is GTSNPN and CDR2 is SVGIG (reference sequence). V was pared by 1 base and J by 1 base, with 10 bases between.

J is TRBJ2-3 and V is TRBV6-5; the match to TRBD2 covers 12 bases. With V trimmed by 7 bases and J by 6 bases, 2 bases remained unmatched. Germline lookup yields CDR1 MNHEY and CDR2 SVGAGI. The CDR3 consists of 13 residues. In DNA, the CDR3 is TGTGCCAGCACGACTAGCGGGAGTGATACGCAGTATTTT. This sequence encodes CASTTSGSDTQYF.

J is TRBJ2-7 and V is TRBV21-1; the D segment call TRBD2 is taken from the table without a DNA check. TRBV21-1 is tagged as a pseudogene. The CDR3 is made up of 16 amino acids. The CDR3 protein is CASSKDSGNSSYEQYV. In DNA form, the CDR3 reads TGTGCCAGCAGCAAAGATAGCGGGAACAGCTCCTACGAGCAGTACGTC.